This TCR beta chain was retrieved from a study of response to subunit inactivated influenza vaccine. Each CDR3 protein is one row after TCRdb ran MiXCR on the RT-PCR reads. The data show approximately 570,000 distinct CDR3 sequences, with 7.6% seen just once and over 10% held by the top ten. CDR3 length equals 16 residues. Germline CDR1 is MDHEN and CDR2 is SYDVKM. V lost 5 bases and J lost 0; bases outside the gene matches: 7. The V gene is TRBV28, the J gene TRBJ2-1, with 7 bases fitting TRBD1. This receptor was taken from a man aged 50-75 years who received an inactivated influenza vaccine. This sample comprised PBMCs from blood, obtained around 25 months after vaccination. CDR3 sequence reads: CASSVGQTTSYNEQFF. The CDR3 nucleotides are TGTGCCAGCAGTGTGGGACAGACCACCTCCTACAATGAGCAGTTCTTC.